The rows below give T cell receptor beta chains drawn from one sample of a study of shared clonotypes between healthy human individuals. TCRdb keeps only in-frame clones here, not all; method: immunoSEQ multiplex PCR. The sample carries some 680,000 clones, roughly 73% recorded once. The sample comprised memory CD4+ T cells sorted from blood. The receptors originated from a woman aged 25 to 39 in good health. Each CDR3 is given with its conserved first and last residue. A D gene is named only where the DNA matches it firmly. A clone size is listed for some rows: how often the clone was seen (once, few, many), or a class if it is expanded.

>once|TRBJ1-2|TRBV4-1|15|TRBD1
TGCGCCAGCAGTCAGGACAGGGTGGGGAACTATGGCTACACCTTC
CASSQDRVGNYGYTF
>-|TRBJ2-7|TRBV19|14|-
TGTGCCAGTAGTATCACAGGTTCCTCCTACGAGCAGTACTTC
CASSITGSSYEQYF
>-|TRBJ2-3|TRBV5-1|14|-
TGCGCCAGCAGCTTCCTGGGAAGCGCAGATACGCAGTATTTT
CASSFLGSADTQYF
>-|TRBJ2-7|TRBV28|13|TRBD1
TGTGCCAGCGGGAGACAGGGGACCACCATAGTTTACTTC
CASGRQGTTIVYF
>few|TRBJ2-2|TRBV7-8|16|TRBD2
TGTGCCAGCAGCCCCAGCGGGGGCGGGTACACCGGGGAGCTGTTTTTT
CASSPSGGGYTGELFF
>-|TRBJ2-5|TRBV18|17|-
TGTGCCAGCTCACCGCGAGGAGGGGGAGGCGGTCAAGAGACCCAGTACTTC
CASSPRGGGGGQETQYF
>-|TRBJ2-7|TRBV28|17|-
TGTGCCAGCAGTTTAAATTCCCGGGACACCCAATGGGGGAGGGAGATCTTC
CASSLNSRDTQWGREIF
>many|TRBJ1-1|TRBV2|14|TRBD1
TGTGCCAGCACGGAGACAGGGATGAACACTGAAGCTTTCTTT
CASTETGMNTEAFF
>many|TRBJ2-7|TRBV19|15|TRBD2
TGTGCCAGTAGTACCTCGGGAGGCCGTTTCTACGAGCAGTACTTC
CASSTSGGRFYEQYF
>-|TRBJ1-1|TRBV28|15|-
TGTGCCAGCAGTTTCCAGGGTCGGTGGTACACTGAAGCTTTCTTT
CASSFQGRWYTEAFF
>-|TRBJ2-1|TRBV6-5|11|-
TGTGCCAGCTACCAGAACAATGAGCAGTTCTTC
CASYQNNEQFF
>-|TRBJ1-5|TRBV5-8|14|-
TGTGCCAGCAGCTTGGGAAGGGCCAATCAGCCCCAGCATTTT
CASSLGRANQPQHF
>-|TRBJ2-4|TRBV5-6|15|TRBD1
TGTGCCAGCTCAGAGCAGGGGGCAGTATTAGACATTCAGTACTTC
CASSEQGAVLDIQYF
>-|TRBJ2-2|TRBV18|15|TRBD2
TGTGCCAGCTCACCGCAGCGGGACAACACCGGGGAGCTGTTTTTT
CASSPQRDNTGELFF
>few|TRBJ1-2|TRBV6-5|13|TRBD1
TGTGCCAGCAGCCCCAGACAGGGGGAAGGCTACACCTTC
CASSPRQGEGYTF
>once|TRBJ1-2|TRBV4-2|15|-
TGTGCCAGCAGCCAAGACTTATATGCTAACTATGGCTACACCTTC
CASSQDLYANYGYTF
>-|TRBJ2-1|TRBV7-2|13|-
TGTGCCAGCAGCTTAGCGGTTATCAATGAGCAGTTCTTC
CASSLAVINEQFF
>-|TRBJ1-1|TRBV6-5|16|TRBD1
TGTGCCAGCAGTTACTCGGTCGGACAGGGGGTTTCTGAAGCTTTCTTT
CASSYSVGQGVSEAFF
>-|TRBJ1-5|TRBV15|14|-
TGTGCCACCAGCAGAGACCATAGAGAGCAGCCCCAGCATTTT
CATSRDHREQPQHF
>-|TRBJ2-2|TRBV5-5|16|-
TGTGCCAGCAGCGCAGGGCGGGGAGACTACACCGGGGAGCTGTTTTTT
CASSAGRGDYTGELFF
>-|TRBJ1-1|TRBV25-1|14|-
TGTGCCAGCAGGATGGATACAGGGAACACTGAAGCTTTCTTT
CASRMDTGNTEAFF
>-|TRBJ1-1|TRBV5-1|15|-
TGCGCCAGCAGCCCCCGGGACACGGGGAACACTGAAGCTTTCTTT
CASSPRDTGNTEAFF
>many|TRBJ2-7|TRBV7-8|14|-
TGTGCCAGCAGCCGGTTTGAGCAATCCAACGAGCAGTACTTC
CASSRFEQSNEQYF
>-|TRBJ2-7|TRBV2|15|-
TGTGCCAGCAGTACACTCTGGGCGGATGGCTACGAGCAGTACTTC
CASSTLWADGYEQYF
>few|TRBJ2-2|TRBV6-1|15|TRBD2
TGTGCCAGCAGTGGCCTAGCGGGAGTTTCCGGGGAGCTGTTTTTT
CASSGLAGVSGELFF
>-|TRBJ1-2|TRBV9|13|-
TGTGCCAGCAGCGTTACAGGGAACTATGGCTACACCTTC
CASSVTGNYGYTF
>-|TRBJ2-1|TRBV5-1|16|TRBD2
TGCGCCAGCAGCCCGAAGCTAGCGGGGACTTACAATGAGCAGTTCTTC
CASSPKLAGTYNEQFF
>-|TRBJ2-1|TRBV15|13|-
TGTGCCACCAGCAGAGATATCGGGGATGAGCAGTTCTTC
CATSRDIGDEQFF
>-|TRBJ2-1|TRBV7-9|18|TRBD2
TGTGCCAGCAGCTTATACCTGGGACTAGCGGGAGAAGGTAATGAGCAGTTCTTC
CASSLYLGLAGEGNEQFF
>-|TRBJ2-7|TRBV5-1|15|-
TGCGCCAGCAGCCCCCGTGGTGCAGGGGTCTACGAGCAGTACTTC
CASSPRGAGVYEQYF
>-|TRBJ2-7|TRBV11-2|15|-
TGTGCCAGCAGCTTATTTCGGACTGACCCCTACGAGCAGTACTTC
CASSLFRTDPYEQYF
>-|TRBJ1-5|TRBV10-3|14|TRBD1
TGTGCCATCAGTGCTCACGACAGGGATCAGCCCCAGCATTTT
CAISAHDRDQPQHF
>-|TRBJ2-1|TRBV6-1|13|TRBD1
TGTGCCAGCAGGGACAGGGGTAGGGATGAGCAGTTCTTC
CASRDRGRDEQFF
>-|TRBJ1-5|TRBV19|15|-
TGTGCCAGTAGGGGAGGTTTCAATAGCAATCAGCCCCAGCATTTT
CASRGGFNSNQPQHF